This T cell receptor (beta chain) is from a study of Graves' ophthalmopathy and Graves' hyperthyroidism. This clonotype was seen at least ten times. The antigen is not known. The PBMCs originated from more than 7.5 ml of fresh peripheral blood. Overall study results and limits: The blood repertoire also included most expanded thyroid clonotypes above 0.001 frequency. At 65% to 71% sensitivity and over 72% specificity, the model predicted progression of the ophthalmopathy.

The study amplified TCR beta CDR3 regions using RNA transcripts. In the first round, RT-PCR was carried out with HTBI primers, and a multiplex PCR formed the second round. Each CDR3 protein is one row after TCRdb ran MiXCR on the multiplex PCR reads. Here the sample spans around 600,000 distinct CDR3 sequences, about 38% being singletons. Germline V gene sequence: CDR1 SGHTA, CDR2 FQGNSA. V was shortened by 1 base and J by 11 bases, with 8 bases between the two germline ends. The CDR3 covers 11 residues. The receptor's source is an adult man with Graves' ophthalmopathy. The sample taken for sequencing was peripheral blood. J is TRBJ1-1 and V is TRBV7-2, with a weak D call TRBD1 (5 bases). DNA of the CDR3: TGTGCCAGCAGCTTAGGAGGGGCGGCTTTCTTT. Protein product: CASSLGGAAFF.